The clone carrying this T cell receptor beta chain was counted only a few times. One base away lies a much larger clone, so this may be a sequencing read error. These data belong to a study of tumor-infiltrating lymphocytes in primary liver carcinoma. The wider study: Sequencing of the samples generated roughly 3.65 to 7.5 million productive TCRbeta reads, with similar yields across tissue types.

Total RNA amounting to roughly 450 ng was the source from which TCR beta cDNA was made with a constant-region primer. A slightly modified ARM-PCR protocol with three nested multiplex PCR rounds produced these TCR beta libraries. TRBV1-TRBV30 forward primers paired with a C-beta reverse primer drove the first two PCR rounds, around 10 cycles each. TCRdb redid the calling of the multiplex PCR reads with MiXCR, one entry per CDR3 protein. The table has 55,000 or so distinct CDR3 sequences, around 64% seen once. This CDR3 contains 13 residues. CDR1 MDHEN and CDR2 SYDVKM come from the germline V gene. Each 20-30 mg portion of unsorted bulk tissue served as the source for co-extraction of RNA and DNA. No patient had received treatment, and all had chronic HBV infection. Every tumor specimen contained over 80% viable tumor cells.

The clonotype was recovered from a man aged 35-49 years with primary liver carcinoma and hepatitis B virus infection. This chain uses TRBV28 with TRBJ1-2; 10 bases match TRBD1. The sample was liver tumor tissue from sampling region 2. Stated subset: tumor region T2, inferior pole. The CDR3: CASSLTGGYDYTF. In DNA form, the CDR3 reads TGTGCCAGCAGCCTGACAGGGGGCTATGACTACACCTTC.